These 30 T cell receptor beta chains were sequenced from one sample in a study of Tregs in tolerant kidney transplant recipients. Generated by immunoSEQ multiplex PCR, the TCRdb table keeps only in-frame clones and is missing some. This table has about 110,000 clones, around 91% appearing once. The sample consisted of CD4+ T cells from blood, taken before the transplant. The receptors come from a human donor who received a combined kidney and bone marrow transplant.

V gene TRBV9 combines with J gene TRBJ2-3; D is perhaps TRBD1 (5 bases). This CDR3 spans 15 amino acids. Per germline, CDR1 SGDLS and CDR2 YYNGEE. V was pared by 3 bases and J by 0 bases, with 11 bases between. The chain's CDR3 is CASSAIAGSTDTQYF. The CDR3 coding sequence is TGTGCCAGCAGCGCTATAGCAGGGAGCACAGATACGCAGTATTTT.

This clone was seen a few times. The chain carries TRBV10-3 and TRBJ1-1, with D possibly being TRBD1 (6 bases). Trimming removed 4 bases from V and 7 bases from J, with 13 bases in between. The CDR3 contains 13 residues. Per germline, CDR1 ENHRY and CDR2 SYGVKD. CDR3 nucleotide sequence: TGTGCCATCAGTGTGTACAGGGAGAATGAAGCTTTCTTT. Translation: CAISVYRENEAFF.

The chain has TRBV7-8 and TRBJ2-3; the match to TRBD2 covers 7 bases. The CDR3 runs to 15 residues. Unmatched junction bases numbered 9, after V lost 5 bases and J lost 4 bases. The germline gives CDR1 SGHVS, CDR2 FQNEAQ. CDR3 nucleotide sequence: TGTGCCAGCAGCCCAACCAGAGGACTAGCAGATACGCAGTATTTT. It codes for CASSPTRGLADTQYF. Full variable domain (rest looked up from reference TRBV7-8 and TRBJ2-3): GAGVSQSPRYKVAKRGQDVALRCDPISGHVSLFWYQQALGQGPEFLTYFQNEAQLDKSGLPSDRFFAERPEGSVSTLKIQRTQQEDSAVYLCASSPTRGLADTQYFGPGTRLTVL.

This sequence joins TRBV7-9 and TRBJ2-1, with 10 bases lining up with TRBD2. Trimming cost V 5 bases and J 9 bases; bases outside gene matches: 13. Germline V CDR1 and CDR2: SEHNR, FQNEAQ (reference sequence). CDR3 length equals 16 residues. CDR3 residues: CASSRGEREGIFEQFF. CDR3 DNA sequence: TGTGCCAGCAGCCGGGGGGAGCGGGAGGGCATTTTTGAGCAGTTCTTC.

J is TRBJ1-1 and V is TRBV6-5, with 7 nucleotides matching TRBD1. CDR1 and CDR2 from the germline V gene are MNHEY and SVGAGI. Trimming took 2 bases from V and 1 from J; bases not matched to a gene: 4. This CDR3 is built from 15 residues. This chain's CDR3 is CASSYGTVRNTEAFF. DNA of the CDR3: TGTGCCAGCAGTTACGGGACAGTGAGGAACACTGAAGCTTTCTTT.

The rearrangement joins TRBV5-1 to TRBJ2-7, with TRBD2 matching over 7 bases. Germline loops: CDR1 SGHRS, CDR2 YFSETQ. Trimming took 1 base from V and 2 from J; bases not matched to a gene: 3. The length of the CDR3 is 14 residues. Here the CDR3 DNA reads TGCGCCAGCAGCTTGAGCGGGATTCCCTACGAGCAGTACTTC. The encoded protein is CASSLSGIPYEQYF.

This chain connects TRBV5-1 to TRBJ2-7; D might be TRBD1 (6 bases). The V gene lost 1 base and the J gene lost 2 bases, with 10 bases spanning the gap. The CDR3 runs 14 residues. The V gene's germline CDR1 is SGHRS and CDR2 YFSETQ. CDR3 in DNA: TGCGCCAGCAGCTTGCGGCAGGGGACCTACGAGCAGTACTTC. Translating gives CASSLRQGTYEQYF.

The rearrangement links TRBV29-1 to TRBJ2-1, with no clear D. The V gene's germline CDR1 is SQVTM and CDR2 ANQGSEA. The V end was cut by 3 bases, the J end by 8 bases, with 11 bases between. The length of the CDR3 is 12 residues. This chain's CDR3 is CSVEAWAHEQFF. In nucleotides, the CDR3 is TGCAGCGTTGAGGCTTGGGCCCATGAGCAGTTCTTC.

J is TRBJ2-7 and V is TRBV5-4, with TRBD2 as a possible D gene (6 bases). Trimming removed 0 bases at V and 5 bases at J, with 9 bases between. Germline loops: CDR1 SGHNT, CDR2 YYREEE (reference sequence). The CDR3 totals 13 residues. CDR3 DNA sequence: TGTGCCAGCAGCTTGGGGGGGGAAAACGAGCAGTACTTC. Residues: CASSLGGENEQYF.

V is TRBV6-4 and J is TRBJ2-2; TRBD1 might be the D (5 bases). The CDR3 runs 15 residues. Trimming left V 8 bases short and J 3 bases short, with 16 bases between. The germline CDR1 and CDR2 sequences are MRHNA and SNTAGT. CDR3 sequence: CASYWVAGYTGELFF. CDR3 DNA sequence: TGTGCCAGCTACTGGGTTGCAGGGTACACCGGGGAGCTGTTTTTT.

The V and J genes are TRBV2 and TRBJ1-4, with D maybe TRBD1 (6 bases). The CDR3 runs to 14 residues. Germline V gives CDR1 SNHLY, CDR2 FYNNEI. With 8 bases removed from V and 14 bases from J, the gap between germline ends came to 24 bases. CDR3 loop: CASQGTGRTGWLFF. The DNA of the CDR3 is TGTGCCAGCCAGGGTACAGGGCGGACCGGGTGGCTGTTTTTT.

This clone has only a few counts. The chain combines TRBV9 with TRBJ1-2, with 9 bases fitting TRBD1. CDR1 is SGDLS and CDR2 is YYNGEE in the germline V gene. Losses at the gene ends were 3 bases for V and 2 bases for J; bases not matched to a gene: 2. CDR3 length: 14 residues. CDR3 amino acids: CASSGDRANYGYTF. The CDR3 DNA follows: TGTGCCAGCAGCGGGGACAGGGCCAACTATGGCTACACCTTC.

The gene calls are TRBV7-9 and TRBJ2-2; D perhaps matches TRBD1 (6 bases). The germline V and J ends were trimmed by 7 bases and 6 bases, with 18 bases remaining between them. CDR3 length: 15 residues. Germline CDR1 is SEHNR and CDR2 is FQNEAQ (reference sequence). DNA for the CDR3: TGTGCCAGCAATCGCCGGGACACCCCATCCGGGGAGCTGTTTTTT. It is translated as CASNRRDTPSGELFF. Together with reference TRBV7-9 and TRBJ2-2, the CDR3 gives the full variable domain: DTGVSQNPRHKITKRGQNVTFRCDPISEHNRLYWYRQTLGQGPEFLTYFQNEAQLEKSRLLSDRFSAERPKGSFSTLEIQRTEQGDSAMYLCASNRRDTPSGELFFGEGSRLTVL.

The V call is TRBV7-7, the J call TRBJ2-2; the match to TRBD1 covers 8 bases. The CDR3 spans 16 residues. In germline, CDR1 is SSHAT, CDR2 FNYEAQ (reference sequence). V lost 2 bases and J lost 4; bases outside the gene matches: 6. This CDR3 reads CASSLMGGQGTGELFF. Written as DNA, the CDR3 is TGTGCCAGCAGCTTAATGGGCGGACAGGGCACCGGGGAGCTGTTTTTT.

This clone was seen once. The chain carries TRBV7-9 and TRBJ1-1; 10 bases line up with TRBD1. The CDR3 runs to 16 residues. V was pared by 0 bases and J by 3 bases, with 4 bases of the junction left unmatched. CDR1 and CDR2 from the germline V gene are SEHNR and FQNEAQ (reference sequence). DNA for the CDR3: TGTGCCAGCAGCTTAGCGTTGGGACAGGGGCACACTGAAGCTTTCTTT. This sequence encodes CASSLALGQGHTEAFF.

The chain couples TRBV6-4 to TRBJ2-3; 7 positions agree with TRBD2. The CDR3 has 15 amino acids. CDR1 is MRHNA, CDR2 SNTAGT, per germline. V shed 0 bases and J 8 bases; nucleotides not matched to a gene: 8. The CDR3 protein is CASSDSGLVLSTQYF. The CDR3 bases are TGTGCCAGCAGTGACTCCGGACTAGTATTGAGTACGCAGTATTTT.

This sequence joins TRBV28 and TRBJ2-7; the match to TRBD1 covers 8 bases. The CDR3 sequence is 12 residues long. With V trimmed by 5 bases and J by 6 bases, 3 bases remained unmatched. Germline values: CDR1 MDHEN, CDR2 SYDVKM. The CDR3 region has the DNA TGTGCCAGCAGTGACAGGGGTGGCGAGCAGTACTTC. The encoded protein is CASSDRGGEQYF.

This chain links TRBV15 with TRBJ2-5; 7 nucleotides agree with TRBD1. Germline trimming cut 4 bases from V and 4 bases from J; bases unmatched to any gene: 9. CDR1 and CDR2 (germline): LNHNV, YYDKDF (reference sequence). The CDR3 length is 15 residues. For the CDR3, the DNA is TGTGCCACCAGCACAACAGGGGTCCGAAGAGAGACCCAGTACTTC. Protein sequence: CATSTTGVRRETQYF. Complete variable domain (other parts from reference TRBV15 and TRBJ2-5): DAMVIQNPRYQVTQFGKPVTLSCSQTLNHNVMYWYQQKSSQAPKLLFHYYDKDFNNEADTPDNFQSRRPNTSFCFLDIRSPGLGDTAMYLCATSTTGVRRETQYFGPGTRLLVL.

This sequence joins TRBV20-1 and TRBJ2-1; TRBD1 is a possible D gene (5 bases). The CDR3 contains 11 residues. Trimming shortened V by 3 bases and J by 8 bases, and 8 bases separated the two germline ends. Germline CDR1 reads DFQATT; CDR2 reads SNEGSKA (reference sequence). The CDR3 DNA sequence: TGCAGTGCTAGTACAGGTGATGAGCAGTTCTTC. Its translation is CSASTGDEQFF.

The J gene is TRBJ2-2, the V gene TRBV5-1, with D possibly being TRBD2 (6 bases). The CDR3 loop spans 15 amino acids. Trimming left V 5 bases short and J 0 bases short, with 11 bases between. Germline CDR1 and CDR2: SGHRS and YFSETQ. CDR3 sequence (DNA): TGCGCCAGCAGTAGACTAGAGTCGAACACCGGGGAGCTGTTTTTT. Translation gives CASSRLESNTGELFF.

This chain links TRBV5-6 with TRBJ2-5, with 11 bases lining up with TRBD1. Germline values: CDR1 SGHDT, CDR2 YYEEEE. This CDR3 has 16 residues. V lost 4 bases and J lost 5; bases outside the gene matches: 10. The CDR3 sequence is CASSPRTGGRGETQYF. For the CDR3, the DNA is TGTGCCAGCAGCCCACGGACAGGGGGCAGGGGGGAGACCCAGTACTTC.

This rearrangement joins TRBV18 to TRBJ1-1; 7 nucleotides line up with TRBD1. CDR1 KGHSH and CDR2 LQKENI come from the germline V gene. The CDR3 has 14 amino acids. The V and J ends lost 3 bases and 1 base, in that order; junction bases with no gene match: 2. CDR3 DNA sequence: TGTGCCAGCTCACCGTACAGGGGGAACACTGAAGCTTTCTTT. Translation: CASSPYRGNTEAFF.

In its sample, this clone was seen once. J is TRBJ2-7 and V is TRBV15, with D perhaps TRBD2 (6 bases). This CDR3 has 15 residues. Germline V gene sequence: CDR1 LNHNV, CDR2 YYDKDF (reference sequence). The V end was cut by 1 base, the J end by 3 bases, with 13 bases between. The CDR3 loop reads CATSRAPGAYYEQYF. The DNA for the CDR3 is TGTGCCACCAGCAGAGCCCCGGGAGCCTACTACGAGCAGTACTTC.

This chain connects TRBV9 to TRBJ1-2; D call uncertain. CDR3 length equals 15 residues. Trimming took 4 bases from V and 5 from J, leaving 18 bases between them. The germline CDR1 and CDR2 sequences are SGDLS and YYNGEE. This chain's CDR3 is CASSSSRNQIYGYTF. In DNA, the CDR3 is TGTGCCAGCAGCTCGTCGCGGAATCAGATTTATGGCTACACCTTC.

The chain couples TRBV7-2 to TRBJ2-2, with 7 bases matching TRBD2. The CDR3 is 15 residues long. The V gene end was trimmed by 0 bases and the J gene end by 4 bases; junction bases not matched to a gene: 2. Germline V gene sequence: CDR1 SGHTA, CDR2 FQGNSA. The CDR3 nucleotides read TGTGCCAGCAGCTTAGCCCCGGGGGGCACCGGGGAGCTGTTTTTT. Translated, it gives CASSLAPGGTGELFF. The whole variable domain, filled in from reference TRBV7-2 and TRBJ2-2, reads GAGVSQSPSNKVTEKGKDVELRCDPISGHTALYWYRQSLGQGLEFLIYFQGNSAPDKSGLPSDRFSAERTGGSVSTLTIQRTQQEDSAVYLCASSLAPGGTGELFFGEGSRLTVL.

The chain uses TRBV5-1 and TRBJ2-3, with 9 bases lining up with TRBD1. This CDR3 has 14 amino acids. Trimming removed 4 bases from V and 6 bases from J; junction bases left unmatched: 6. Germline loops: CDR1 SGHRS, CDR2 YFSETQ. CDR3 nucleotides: TGCGCCAGCAGCGGGGGGACAGGGTTGGATACGCAGTATTTT. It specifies CASSGGTGLDTQYF.

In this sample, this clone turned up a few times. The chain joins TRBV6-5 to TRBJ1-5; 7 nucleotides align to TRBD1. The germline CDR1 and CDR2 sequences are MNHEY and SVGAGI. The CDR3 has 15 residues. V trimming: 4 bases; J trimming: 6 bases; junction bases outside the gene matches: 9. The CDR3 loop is CASSSSGGLGQPQHF. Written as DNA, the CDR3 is TGTGCCAGCAGTTCCTCAGGGGGATTGGGTCAGCCCCAGCATTTT.

CDR3 residues: CASSQVLVGPYGYTF. Here the CDR3 DNA reads TGTGCCAGCAGCCAAGTGTTGGTGGGGCCCTATGGCTACACCTTC. The chain employs TRBV4-2 and TRBJ1-2; D might be TRBD1 (5 bases). The CDR3 is 15 amino acids. CDR1 is LGHNA and CDR2 is YNFKEQ in the germline V gene. Trimming pared 1 base from V and 4 bases from J, leaving 13 bases between.

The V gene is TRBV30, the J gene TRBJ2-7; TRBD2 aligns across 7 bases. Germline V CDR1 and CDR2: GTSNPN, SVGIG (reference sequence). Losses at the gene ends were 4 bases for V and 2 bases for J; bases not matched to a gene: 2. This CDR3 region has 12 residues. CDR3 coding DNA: TGTGCCTGGACGGGGGGAGCCTACGAGCAGTACTTC. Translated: CAWTGGAYEQYF.

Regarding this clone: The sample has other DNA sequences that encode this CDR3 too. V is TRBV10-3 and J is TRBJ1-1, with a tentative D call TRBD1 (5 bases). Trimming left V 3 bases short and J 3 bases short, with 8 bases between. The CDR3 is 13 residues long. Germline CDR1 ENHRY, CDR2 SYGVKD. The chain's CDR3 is CAISDRVDTEAFF. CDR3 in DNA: TGTGCCATCAGTGACAGGGTAGACACTGAAGCTTTCTTT.